One T cell receptor beta chain is described in this entry. The data belong to a study of blood T cell repertoires in COVID-19. The ends were cut back, 6 bases at V and 2 bases at J, with 9 bases in the middle. This CDR3 has 13 amino acids. CDR1 is LGHDT, CDR2 YNNKEL, per germline (reference sequence). Only in-frame clones appear in the TCRdb table, and some are missing; sequencing was by immunoSEQ multiplex PCR. Counted here are about 140,000 clones, around 84% occurring once; the ten biggest clones make up 8.2%. This TCR derives from a woman aged 55-70 years with acute or convalescent COVID-19. The rearrangement uses TRBV3-1 (or the pseudogene TRBV3-2) and TRBJ2-3, with unresolved D. The sample was peripheral blood. The CDR3 protein is CASSLPSTDTQYF. The CDR3 DNA is TGTGCCAGCAGTCTCCCCTCCACAGATACGCAGTATTTT.